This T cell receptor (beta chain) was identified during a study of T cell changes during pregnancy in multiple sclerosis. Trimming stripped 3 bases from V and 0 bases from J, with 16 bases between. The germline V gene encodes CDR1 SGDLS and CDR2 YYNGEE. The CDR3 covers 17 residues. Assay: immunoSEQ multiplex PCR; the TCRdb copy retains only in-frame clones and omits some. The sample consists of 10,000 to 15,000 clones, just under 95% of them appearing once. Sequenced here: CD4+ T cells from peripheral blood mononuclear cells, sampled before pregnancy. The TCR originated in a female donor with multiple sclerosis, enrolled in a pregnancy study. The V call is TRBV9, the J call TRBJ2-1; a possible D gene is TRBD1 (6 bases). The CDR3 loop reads CASSDRPTGGSYNEQFF. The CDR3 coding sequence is TGTGCCAGCAGCGACCGACCGACAGGAGGCTCCTACAATGAGCAGTTCTTC.